The rows below give T cell receptor beta chains drawn from one sample of a study of blood T cells in healthy people across ages. TCRdb re-called the 5' RACE reads with MiXCR, one entry per CDR3 protein. The data show about 1.8 million distinct CDR3 sequences, approximately 50% seen once. Sequenced: blood. These receptor sequences come from a woman in her thirties or forties in good health. CDR3s include the opening cysteine and the closing phenylalanine or tryptophan. Fields, in order: J gene, D gene, V gene, clone size, CDR3 DNA, CDR3 protein. D genes are given only for firm matches. Size tells how often a clone was seen (once, few, many) or the class of an expanded clone, and some rows leave it out.

>TRBJ2-2|TRBD2|TRBV20-1|NA
TGCAGTGCTAGACAGGGTAGCGGGGGGCCCGGGTGGACCGGGGAGCTGTTTTTT
CSARQGSGGPGWTGELFF
>TRBJ1-2|NA|TRBV28|NA
TGTGCCAGCAGTGAGCAGGGGCGAGAGGATGGCTACACCTTC
CASSEQGREDGYTF
>TRBJ2-7|TRBD1|TRBV4-3|NA
TGCGCCAGCAGCCCAACGACAGGGAACAACTACGAGCAGTACTTC
CASSPTTGNNYEQYF
>TRBJ1-1|NA|TRBV12-5|NA
TGTGCTAGTGGTTTGGATTCCGGTACTGAAGCTTTCTTT
CASGLDSGTEAFF
>TRBJ2-1|TRBD2|TRBV11-3|NA
TGTGCCAGCAGCTCCTCAGCGGGGGCTAGCTCCTACAATGAGCAGTTCTTC
CASSSSAGASSYNEQFF
>TRBJ1-2|TRBD1|TRBV18|NA
TGTGCCAGCTCACCGGGGACAGGGAGTGGCAATGGCTACACCTTC
CASSPGTGSGNGYTF
>TRBJ2-7|TRBD2|TRBV10-3|NA
TGTGCCATCGGTGTTGGCGGGGGAAACTACGAGCAGTACTTC
CAIGVGGGNYEQYF
>TRBJ2-1|TRBD2|TRBV4-3|NA
TGCGCCAGCAGCCAACTGACGAATTCGGGGGGGCCTCAGTTCTTC
CASSQLTNSGGPQFF
>TRBJ2-5|NA|TRBV5-1|few
TGCGCCAGCAGCATGACAGGGCGGGAGCAGTACTTC
CASSMTGREQYF
>TRBJ2-3|NA|TRBV12-3/TRBV12-4|few
TGTGCCAGCAGTTTGTGGGACACCAGCACAGATACGCAGTATTTT
CASSLWDTSTDTQYF
>TRBJ1-5|TRBD1|TRBV27|NA
TGTGCCAGCCGGGGACAGGGGCGGAATCAGCCCCAGCATTTT
CASRGQGRNQPQHF
>TRBJ2-3|TRBD1|TRBV5-1|NA
TGCGCCAGCAGCTTGACTACAGGGGGCTTAGCAGATACGCAGTATTTT
CASSLTTGGLADTQYF
>TRBJ2-2|NA|TRBV4-1|NA
TGCGCCAGCAGCCAAGCAGAGTGGGGGACCGGGGAGCTGTTTTTT
CASSQAEWGTGELFF
>TRBJ1-2|NA|TRBV29-1|NA
TGCAGCGTCGGAACCGGGAGGGCGAACAACGAAAATGGCTACACCTTC
CSVGTGRANNENGYTF
>TRBJ2-7|NA|TRBV20-1|NA
TGCAGTGCTGTAGAGAGGTGGCACTACGAGCAGTACTTC
CSAVERWHYEQYF
>TRBJ2-3|TRBD2|TRBV24-1|few
TGTGCCACCAGTGAACCAAGCGGGGGGGCGTCAGATACGCAGTATTTT
CATSEPSGGASDTQYF
>TRBJ2-7|NA|TRBV21-1|few
TGTGCCAGCCTACCCAGATCTCCCGGGTTGGTCTACGAGCAGTACTTC
CASLPRSPGLVYEQYF
>TRBJ2-1|NA|TRBV7-9|NA
TGTGCCACCAGCAAGAAGAGCCTCTACGAGCAGTTCTTC
CATSKKSLYEQFF
>TRBJ2-1|TRBD2|TRBV20-1|NA
TGCAGTGCTAGATTTTCGGGGGGGGCCGGCAATGAGCAGTTCTTC
CSARFSGGAGNEQFF
>TRBJ2-7|NA|TRBV4-3|few
TGCGCCAGCAGCCAAGCGGTCCCAGCAACCGCCTACGAGCAGTACTTC
CASSQAVPATAYEQYF
>TRBJ1-4|TRBD1|TRBV4-1|NA
TGCGCCAGCAGCCCCTCCAGGGGGCGCGCTGAAAAACTGTTTTTT
CASSPSRGRAEKLFF
>TRBJ2-6|NA|TRBV2|NA
TGTGCCAGCAGTGAAGGAGGGCCTCAAAACTCTGGGGCCAACGTCCTGACTTTC
CASSEGGPQNSGANVLTF
>TRBJ2-3|TRBD2|TRBV5-1|NA
TGCGCCAGCAGCTTGGTCAGGACTAGCGGGGTCACAGATACGCAGTATTTT
CASSLVRTSGVTDTQYF
>TRBJ2-6|TRBD1|TRBV6-5|few
TGTGCCAGCAGTTCCCCGGGACAGGGAGTCTCCTCCCTCTCTGGGGCCAACGTCCTGACTTTC
CASSSPGQGVSSLSGANVLTF
>TRBJ1-5|TRBD1|TRBV7-2|many
TGTGCCAGCAGCGCCATAAGGGGGCAGGGCGGTCAGCCCCAGCATTTT
CASSAIRGQGGQPQHF
>TRBJ2-1|TRBD1|TRBV9|NA
TGTGCCAGTAGCAGGGGGCTGACGACGAAAGAGAGAAAATCCTACAATGAGCAGTTCTTC
CASSRGLTTKERKSYNEQFF
>TRBJ2-1|TRBD1|TRBV11-2|few
TGTGCCAGTCAGACAGGGGAGTCCTTCAATGAGCAGTTCTTC
CASQTGESFNEQFF
>TRBJ1-5|NA|TRBV4-1|NA
TGCGCCAGCAGCCAAGACCTGCCAGGGCGGCAGCCCCAGCATTTT
CASSQDLPGRQPQHF
>TRBJ2-5|NA|TRBV9|NA
TGTGCCTGCAACCCCGGAGTCCCTCAAGAGACCCAGTACTTC
CACNPGVPQETQYF
>TRBJ2-3|NA|TRBV10-2|few
TGCGCCAGCAGCCCCGCTGTCCTCACAGATACGCAGTATTTT
CASSPAVLTDTQYF
>TRBJ2-7|TRBD1|TRBV20-1|NA
TGCAGTGCTAGTACCCGGGACAGGAATACCTACGAGCAGTACTTC
CSASTRDRNTYEQYF
>TRBJ2-4|NA|TRBV19|once
TGTGCCAGTAGTATTTACCTACTAGCCAAAAACATTCAGTACTTC
CASSIYLLAKNIQYF
>TRBJ2-5|NA|TRBV27|NA
TGTGCCAGCAGTCCGACATACCAAGAGATCCAGTACTTC
CASSPTYQEIQYF
>TRBJ1-1|TRBD1|TRBV7-2|NA
TGTGCCAGCAGTTCCATAGGACAGGGGGCCCGCACTGAAGCTTTCTTT
CASSSIGQGARTEAFF
>TRBJ1-5|NA|TRBV5-6|few
TGTGCCAGCAGCTTGAGGGGGGCGAGGGATCAGCCCCAGCATTTT
CASSLRGARDQPQHF
>TRBJ2-3|TRBD1|TRBV20-1|NA
TGCAGTGCCCTCTCCGGGACAGCCTCCACAGATACGCAGTATTTT
CSALSGTASTDTQYF
>TRBJ2-5|NA|TRBV4-3|few
TGCGCCAGCAGCCAAGGGGCCCCCGGACAGCAAGAGACCCAGTACTTC
CASSQGAPGQQETQYF
>TRBJ1-6|NA|TRBV29-1|few
TGCAGCGTTCGGGACTCGGGCGATTCACCCCTCCACTTT
CSVRDSGDSPLHF
>TRBJ2-5|NA|TRBV21-1|NA
TGTGCCAGCAGCAAGTCCAGGGAAGAGACCCAGTACTTC
CASSKSREETQYF
>TRBJ1-1|NA|TRBV12-3/TRBV12-4|NA
TGTGCCAGCAGTACCGGACCCCACAGGGCTTTCTTT
CASSTGPHRAFF
>TRBJ1-2|NA|TRBV10-3|few
TGTGCCATCAGCGGGGACGGTGGTGGCTACACCTTC
CAISGDGGGYTF
>TRBJ2-4|NA|TRBV4-2|NA
TGTGCCAGCAGCCAAGAGATACCCGGGGGTAGAAACATTCAGTACTTC
CASSQEIPGGRNIQYF
>TRBJ2-5|TRBD1|TRBV6-6|NA
TGTGCCAGTTTTGACAGGGGCCCGATGGTCCAAGAGACCCAGTACTTC
CASFDRGPMVQETQYF
>TRBJ1-2|NA|TRBV27|NA
TGTGCCAGCAGTGCTGTGAAGTACTCTAACTATGGCTACATCTTC
CASSAVKYSNYGYIF
>TRBJ2-7|TRBD2|TRBV4-3|NA
TGCGCCAGCAGCTACGGACTTAGCGGGGGTTACAATGAGCAGTACTTC
CASSYGLSGGYNEQYF
>TRBJ2-7|NA|TRBV20-1|NA
TGCAGTGCTAGAGTAATGAAGGCCCTACTCACCTACGAGCAGTACTTC
CSARVMKALLTYEQYF
>TRBJ2-1|TRBD1|TRBV27|few
TGTGCCAGCAGTCAAAGGGACAGGGGGCATGTCTACAATGAGCAGTTCTTC
CASSQRDRGHVYNEQFF
>TRBJ2-7|NA|TRBV2|NA
TGTGCCAGCAGTGAAGGAGGGGTAGGGTCCTACGAGCAGTACTTC
CASSEGGVGSYEQYF
>TRBJ2-4|NA|TRBV29-1|few
TGCAGCGTTGGAGGGGTTCGGGACATTCAGTACTTC
CSVGGVRDIQYF
>TRBJ2-7|TRBD2|TRBV20-1|NA
TGCAGTGCCCTGCGAGGACTAGGGCCTCGATACGAGCAGTACTTC
CSALRGLGPRYEQYF
>TRBJ2-1|TRBD1|TRBV10-3|NA
TGTGCCATCAGTGTTAGACAGGGATCCTACAATGAGCAGTTCTTC
CAISVRQGSYNEQFF
>TRBJ1-2|TRBD1|TRBV20-1|NA
TGCAGTGCCCCAAACTTCCAAACAGGGGGAATCAGTGGCTACACCTTC
CSAPNFQTGGISGYTF
>TRBJ2-1|TRBD2|TRBV4-3|NA
TGCGCCAGCAGCCAAGCTGAGACTAGCGGGGCCTTGGGGAATGAGCAGTTCTTC
CASSQAETSGALGNEQFF
>TRBJ2-7|NA|TRBV28|once
TGTGCCAGCAGTTTGTTCTGGGACGAGCAGTACTTC
CASSLFWDEQYF
>TRBJ2-1|NA|TRBV10-3|NA
TGTGCCATCAGTGAATCCCGGAGGGGCCAGTCCGATGAGCAGTTCTTC
CAISESRRGQSDEQFF
>TRBJ2-7|TRBD1|TRBV6-5|few
TGTGCCAGCAGTCGCCACAGGGGCCTGTCCTACGAGCAGTACTTC
CASSRHRGLSYEQYF
>TRBJ1-1|NA|TRBV7-2|NA
TGTGCCAGCAGCTTAAGGACGGTTCCGAACACTGAAGCTTTCTTT
CASSLRTVPNTEAFF